There are a few counts of the clone carrying this TCR beta chain. Antigen specificity is unknown. V lost 2 bases and J lost 8, with 10 bases in between. The CDR3 covers 13 residues. Germline CDR1 LGHNA, CDR2 YNFKEQ. The sample belongs to a study of T cells after yellow fever vaccination. Background on the study: Any fraction with a low cell number was prepared using SMART-Seq v4 Ultra Low Input.

Using its own MiXCR run on the 5' RACE reads, TCRdb lists one record per CDR3 protein. This sample has tens of thousands of distinct CDR3 sequences, with approximately 7% found just once. Regarding the study as a whole: Clonotypes shared by both compartments, CD4 and CD8, made up a small share. The secondary response showed a weaker magnitude and a faster peak, day 5 versus 15.

Specimen: CD8+ T cells sorted from PBMCs, collected about 49 days after the first yellow fever vaccination. The chain employs TRBV4-2 and TRBJ2-1; D call uncertain. This sequence originates from a man between 18 and 29 years old who received the YFV17D yellow fever vaccine. CDR3 nucleotide sequence: TGTGCCAGCAGCCAACATGTCGAGTATGAGCAGTTCTTC. It translates to CASSQHVEYEQFF.